This TCR beta chain was profiled in a study of T cell clusters in autoimmune cytopenias. In the study overall: TRB sequencing had a median around 52,000 reads and about 2,500 distinct clonotypes per sample. Study-wide points: Physiological T cell clusters of healthy donors were apparently absent in primary autoimmune cytopenia patients. No cluster-lack signature appeared between secondary cytopenia and chronic lymphocytic leukemia patients, apparently due to lymphoma masking.

This CDR3 has 16 residues. Per the germline V gene, CDR1 is SQVTM and CDR2 is ANQGSEA. As regards this clonotype: Its antigen is currently unknown.

TRB was amplified from roughly 270 ng of peripheral blood genomic DNA per sample. One tube held mixed TRB-A and TRB-B primer pools for touch-down PCR. TCRdb re-analyzed the multiplex PCR reads; it lists each CDR3 protein once, without DNA. Recorded for this sample: roughly 890 distinct CDR3 sequences. The source material was peripheral blood. This rearrangement joins TRBV29-1 to TRBJ2-3; TCRdb designates TRBD2, a call that cannot be tested without DNA. This TCR was recovered from a human donor with an autoimmune cytopenia or autoimmune hepatitis (not recorded which). This CDR3 reads CSVEGSGRDYTDTQYF.